These 30 T cell receptor beta chains originate from one sample sequenced in a study of cytomegalovirus exposure and HLA in healthy donors. Profiled with immunoSEQ multiplex PCR; TCRdb holds only in-frame clones, not every one. The sample lists roughly 73,000 clones; 95% were seen once. Sequencing input: PBMCs. Receptors were obtained from a man between 18 and 29 years old in good health and CMV-seronegative.

Regarding this clone: In the same sample, other DNA sequences code for this CDR3. J is TRBJ1-1 and V is TRBV28, with D maybe TRBD1 (5 bases). CDR1 and CDR2 (germline): MDHEN, SYDVKM. This CDR3 spans 12 amino acids. V gave up 5 bases and J gave up 5 bases, with 9 bases separating them. The CDR3 sequence is CASSLPGTEAFF. The CDR3 DNA is TGTGCCAGCAGTCTCCCAGGGACTGAAGCTTTCTTT.

The V call is TRBV6-1, the J call TRBJ1-1; TRBD1 might be the D (6 bases). Looked up from germline, CDR1 is MNHNS and CDR2 is SASEGT. V gave up 2 bases and J gave up 0 bases, with 16 bases separating them. This CDR3 spans 17 amino acids. In DNA, the CDR3 is TGTGCCAGCAGTGAAAATTGGGGGCAAGCCATGAACACTGAAGCTTTCTTT. Its protein is CASSENWGQAMNTEAFF.

The rearrangement links TRBV5-5 to TRBJ2-7; D might be TRBD2 (6 bases). The germline CDR1 and CDR2 sequences are SGHKS and YYEKEE (reference sequence). The V gene lost 4 bases and the J gene lost 4 bases, with 18 bases spanning the gap. The CDR3 has 15 amino acids. Here the CDR3 DNA reads TGTGCCAGCAGCCCCGGACCGGGGGACGGATACGAGCAGTACTTC. Translation: CASSPGPGDGYEQYF.

V is TRBV9 and J is TRBJ2-2, with D maybe TRBD1 (6 bases). The CDR3 has 16 amino acids. Germline-derived CDR1 and CDR2 are SGDLS and YYNGEE. The V gene lost 0 bases and the J gene lost 1 base, with 10 bases spanning the gap. The CDR3 spells CASSVGGRGNTGELFF. The CDR3 DNA is TGTGCCAGCAGCGTAGGTGGCAGGGGGAACACCGGGGAGCTGTTTTTT.

This chain links TRBV4-3 with TRBJ2-6; the D gene is possibly TRBD2 (5 bases). The CDR3 extends over 17 amino acids. CDR1 and CDR2 (germline): LGHNA, YSLEER. V lost 0 bases to trimming and J lost 0 bases, with 9 bases between them. CDR3 in DNA: TGCGCCAGCAGCCAAGATGGGAGTTCCTCTGGGGCCAACGTCCTGACTTTC. Amino acid sequence: CASSQDGSSSGANVLTF.

This clone was observed a few times. The genes are TRBV29-1 and TRBJ2-2; no reliable D call. Trimming pared 2 bases from V and 0 bases from J, leaving 4 bases between. The V gene's germline CDR1 is SQVTM and CDR2 ANQGSEA. The CDR3 consists of 13 residues. The CDR3 is CSVETSNTGELFF. DNA for the CDR3: TGCAGCGTTGAAACATCGAACACCGGGGAGCTGTTTTTT.

This chain links TRBV2 with TRBJ2-5; TRBD2 agrees at 11 bases. With 6 bases clipped from V and 5 bases from J, the junction kept 11 bases outside the gene matches. Germline assignment: CDR1 SNHLY and CDR2 FYNNEI. The CDR3 spans 16 residues. The CDR3 spells CASRTRLAGRGETQYF. DNA of the CDR3: TGTGCCAGCAGGACCCGACTAGCGGGGCGGGGGGAGACCCAGTACTTC.

The rearrangement links TRBV30 to TRBJ1-2; D unresolved. From germline, CDR1 is GTSNPN and CDR2 SVGIG (reference sequence). V lost 0 bases to trimming and J lost 7 bases, with 6 bases between them. The CDR3 runs to 11 residues. In DNA, the CDR3 is TGTGCCTGGAGTGTTGACTTTGGCTACACCTTC. Protein product: CAWSVDFGYTF.

The rearrangement joins TRBV4-1 to TRBJ1-1; a possible D gene is TRBD1 (5 bases). Germline V gene sequence: CDR1 MGHRA, CDR2 YSYEKL. V was clipped by 1 base and J by 0 bases, with 12 bases between them. There are 16 residues in the CDR3. The CDR3 loop is CASSQVGGRMNTEAFF. CDR3 coding DNA: TGCGCCAGCAGCCAAGTGGGGGGGAGAATGAACACTGAAGCTTTCTTT.

The V call is TRBV6-6, the J call TRBJ2-7, with 10 bases matching TRBD2. Per germline, CDR1 MNHNY and CDR2 SVGAGI (reference sequence). Trimming at V came to 0 bases and at J to 4 bases, leaving 6 bases not matched to a gene. The CDR3 covers 16 residues. CDR3 in DNA: TGTGCCAGCAGTTACTCGCCTGGGACTAGCGATTACGAGCAGTACTTC. As protein: CASSYSPGTSDYEQYF.

The table lists this clone with a few counts. This sequence joins TRBV27 and TRBJ1-1, with TRBD1 identical over 9 bases. Germline CDR1 is MNHEY and CDR2 is SMNVEV (reference sequence). The CDR3 has 12 residues. V was pared by 6 bases and J by 7 bases, with 3 bases of the junction left unmatched. CDR3 region: CASRRTGDEAFF. CDR3 in DNA: TGTGCCAGCAGACGGACAGGGGATGAAGCTTTCTTT.

The chain has TRBV2 and TRBJ1-5; no clear D gene. The CDR3 has 13 residues. Germline V gene sequence: CDR1 SNHLY, CDR2 FYNNEI. Trimming left V 3 bases short and J 3 bases short, with 6 bases between. CDR3 nucleotides: TGTGCCAGCAGTGACTTTCCCAATCAGCCCCAGCATTTT. This encodes CASSDFPNQPQHF.

This rearrangement joins TRBV18 to TRBJ1-1; D is perhaps TRBD1 (6 bases). Looked up from germline, CDR1 is KGHSH and CDR2 is LQKENI. The CDR3 has 16 amino acids. V was pared by 4 bases and J by 1 base, with 16 bases between. Here the CDR3 reads CASSRTASNRNTEAFF. Here the CDR3 DNA reads TGTGCCAGCTCACGGACAGCAAGCAACCGGAACACTGAAGCTTTCTTT.

The chain employs TRBV12-5 and TRBJ1-2; 9 bases agree with TRBD1. CDR1 and CDR2 (germline): LGHNT, FRNRAP. This CDR3 is built from 15 residues. Trimming cost V 1 base and J 8 bases; bases outside gene matches: 8. The CDR3, as DNA: TGTGCTAGTGGTTTGGGAGTACAGGGGGCCCAAGGCTACACCTTC. Its protein is CASGLGVQGAQGYTF.

This rearrangement joins TRBV2 to TRBJ2-7; TRBD2 is a possible D gene (5 bases). CDR1 and CDR2 (germline): SNHLY, FYNNEI. The CDR3 runs 13 residues. Trimming took off 6 bases at V and 2 bases at J, with 11 bases between the two ends. The DNA of the CDR3 is TGTGCCAGCAGAGACCCGGGGACCTACGAGCAGTACTTC. It encodes CASRDPGTYEQYF.

The V call is TRBV18, the J call TRBJ1-1, with TRBD1 as a possible D gene (5 bases). The V and J ends lost 3 bases and 10 bases respectively, with 18 bases between them. This CDR3 has 14 residues. Germline V gives CDR1 KGHSH, CDR2 LQKENI. In DNA form, the CDR3 reads TGTGCCAGCTCACCGGAGGGACTGCGCGTCTCAGCTTTCTTT. This codes for CASSPEGLRVSAFF.

This chain links TRBV2 with TRBJ2-3, with 14 bases identical to TRBD2. The CDR3 is 16 amino acids. Germline values: CDR1 SNHLY, CDR2 FYNNEI. Unmatched junction bases numbered 6, after V lost 6 bases and J lost 4 bases. The CDR3 sequence is CASSAGLAGGADTQYF. As DNA, the CDR3 is TGTGCCAGCAGCGCAGGACTAGCGGGGGGCGCAGATACGCAGTATTTT.

This clone was recorded only once. This chain uses TRBV28 with TRBJ1-1, with a tentative D call TRBD1 (5 bases). Germline CDR1 and CDR2: MDHEN and SYDVKM. The CDR3 runs 15 residues. The V end lost 1 base, the J end lost 1 base, and 10 bases lay between the germline ends. CDR3 in amino acids: CASSLSLGQNTEAFF. CDR3 coding DNA: TGTGCCAGCAGTTTATCTCTCGGACAGAACACTGAAGCTTTCTTT.

This chain joins TRBV28 and TRBJ1-5; tentatively, D is TRBD1 (6 bases). There are 14 residues in the CDR3. The V end lost 5 bases, the J end lost 3 bases, and 11 bases lay between the germline ends. CDR1 is MDHEN, CDR2 SYDVKM, per germline. CDR3 sequence: CASSETGYNQPQHF. DNA for the CDR3: TGTGCCAGCAGTGAAACAGGGTACAATCAGCCCCAGCATTTT.

The rearrangement links TRBV27 to TRBJ2-1, with D tentatively TRBD1 (6 bases). V lost 4 bases and J lost 4, with 14 bases in between. The length of the CDR3 is 15 residues. Per germline, CDR1 MNHEY and CDR2 SMNVEV (reference sequence). The CDR3 loop is CASSSFRTEYNEQFF. In nucleotides, the CDR3 is TGTGCCAGCAGTTCCTTTAGGACAGAATACAATGAGCAGTTCTTC.

J is TRBJ2-7 and V is TRBV18, with 10 bases lining up with TRBD1. After removal of 3 bases from V and 0 bases from J, the junction contained 2 bases not matched to a gene. Per the germline V gene, CDR1 is KGHSH and CDR2 is LQKENI. This CDR3 has 15 amino acids. The chain's CDR3 is CASSPRTGGSYEQYF. DNA for the CDR3: TGTGCCAGCTCACCTCGGACAGGGGGCTCCTACGAGCAGTACTTC. Together with reference TRBV18 and TRBJ2-7, the CDR3 gives the full variable domain: NAGVMQNPRHLVRRRGQEARLRCSPMKGHSHVYWYRQLPEEGLKFMVYLQKENIIDESGMPKERFSAEFPKEGPSILRIQQVVRGDSAAYFCASSPRTGGSYEQYFGPGTRLTVT.

This chain joins TRBV7-8 and TRBJ2-3; 10 positions agree with TRBD2. This CDR3 region has 20 residues. V lost 5 bases, J lost 2 bases, and 19 bases stayed unmatched. The V gene's germline CDR1 is SGHVS and CDR2 FQNEAQ. Here the CDR3 reads CASSALAGGSIPGSTDTQYF. The DNA for the CDR3 is TGTGCCAGCAGCGCGTTAGCGGGGGGATCGATCCCGGGGTCCACAGATACGCAGTATTTT.

The chain has TRBV29-1 and TRBJ1-2, with no clear D. Trimming took off 4 bases at V and 8 bases at J, with 8 bases between the two ends. CDR1 SQVTM and CDR2 ANQGSEA come from the germline V gene. This CDR3 is 10 amino acids long. The CDR3 sequence is CSVGSGGYTF. CDR3 bases: TGCAGCGTTGGATCGGGGGGCTACACCTTC.

V usage is TRBV30 and J usage is TRBJ1-5, with 8 nucleotides matching TRBD1. The CDR3 loop spans 13 amino acids. Germline V lookup: CDR1 GTSNPN, CDR2 SVGIG (reference sequence). After removal of 4 bases from V and 7 bases from J, the junction contained 6 bases not matched to a gene. The CDR3 sequence: CAWKGQGGQPQHF. The DNA for the CDR3 is TGTGCCTGGAAAGGACAGGGAGGCCAGCCCCAGCATTTT.

The chain is built from TRBV30 and TRBJ2-7; maybe TRBD2 (6 bases). CDR1 GTSNPN and CDR2 SVGIG come from the germline V gene (reference sequence). This CDR3 has 13 residues. Trimming cost V 4 bases and J 6 bases, with 16 bases left between them. CDR3 protein: CAWNPQVGGEQYF. The CDR3 DNA reads as TGTGCCTGGAATCCACAGGTCGGGGGCGAGCAGTACTTC.

This clone was counted once. This chain joins TRBV7-6 and TRBJ2-5; 8 bases agree with TRBD2. With V trimmed by 1 base and J by 5 bases, 3 bases remained unmatched. CDR1 and CDR2 from the germline V gene are SGHVS and FNYEAQ. CDR3 length: 14 residues. CDR3 region: CASSLVSGGETQYF. The CDR3, as DNA: TGTGCCAGCAGCTTAGTATCGGGGGGGGAGACCCAGTACTTC.

CDR3 DNA sequence: TGTGCCAGCAGCCTCATACCGGGACTGCAAGAGACCCAGTACTTC. Its protein product is CASSLIPGLQETQYF. This sequence joins TRBV7-2 and TRBJ2-5, with D maybe TRBD2 (6 bases). The CDR3 runs to 15 residues. V lost 5 bases to trimming and J lost 2 bases, with 15 bases between them. Germline CDR1 and CDR2: SGHTA and FQGNSA.

The chain couples TRBV5-6 to TRBJ1-1; 9 bases align to TRBD1. CDR3 length: 18 amino acids. With 0 bases clipped from V and 5 bases from J, the junction kept 14 bases outside the gene matches. Germline values: CDR1 SGHDT, CDR2 YYEEEE. DNA for the CDR3: TGTGCCAGCAGCTTGGGGAGCGGGACAGGGTGGGTAGGAACTGAAGCTTTCTTT. Protein product: CASSLGSGTGWVGTEAFF.

The chain uses TRBV6-5 and TRBJ1-5; TRBD1 agrees at 7 bases. The V segment lost 6 bases and the J segment 4 bases; nucleotides outside the gene matches: 3. Germline CDR1 MNHEY, CDR2 SVGAGI. This CDR3 has 13 amino acids. The CDR3 spells CASSRDRNQPQHF. The DNA of the CDR3 is TGTGCCAGCAGCCGGGACAGAAATCAGCCCCAGCATTTT.

In nucleotides, the CDR3 is TGTGCCAGCAGCTTAGGACAGGCCGACTCTGGAAACACCATATATTTT. Its translation: CASSLGQADSGNTIYF. The genes are TRBV7-3 and TRBJ1-3; 7 bases map to TRBD1. This CDR3 is 16 amino acids long. Germline trimming cut 2 bases from V and 0 bases from J; bases unmatched to any gene: 4. From germline, CDR1 is SGHTA and CDR2 FQGTGA. Using reference TRBV7-3 and TRBJ1-3 for the parts outside the CDR3, the full variable domain is GAGVSQTPSNKVTEKGKYVELRCDPISGHTALYWYRQSLGQGPEFLIYFQGTGAADDSGLPNDRFFAVRPEGSVSTLKIQRTERGDSAVYLCASSLGQADSGNTIYFGEGSWLTVV.